This T cell receptor beta chain was profiled in a study of T cell repertoires in cytomegalovirus infection. Turning to the study itself: CMV epitopes, recently identified HLA-C-restricted and well-studied HLA-B-restricted, were used. Shared public TCR beta signatures pointed to both CMV infection and a matching HLA type.

TCRdb re-analysed the reads in MiXCR, keeping a single row per CDR3 protein. The table lists roughly 920,000 distinct CDR3 sequences, roughly 30% of them singletons. General study results and limits: Identification of carriers of CMV plus the relevant HLA was performed using cumulative public TCR beta family frequency. In two of eight donors, the top clonotype was HLA-C-restricted CMV-specific.

For this clonotype: Antigen: not known.

This sample comprised cultured CD8+ T cells from PBMCs, obtained from culture after CMV antigen stimulation. The sequence came from a human donor in good health (CMV status not recorded). Some clones in this sample may be carry-over from other donors' samples.

CDR3 loop: CASSGPRKGGGTEAFF. The CDR3 DNA follows: TGTGCCAGCAGCGGACCCCGGAAGGGAGGAGGAACTGAAGCTTTCTTT. J is TRBJ1-1 and V is TRBV7-9; D uncertain. Germline V gene sequence: CDR1 SEHNR, CDR2 FQNEAQ (reference sequence). Trimming took 5 bases from V and 5 from J, leaving 21 bases between them. The CDR3 spans 16 residues.